The 9 T cell receptor beta chains reported below all come from one sample, sequenced in a study of graft-versus-host responses after intestinal transplantation. Clones were read by immunoSEQ multiplex PCR, and TCRdb kept only the in-frame ones, dropping some. The table has tens of thousands of clones, about 93% seen once; the top ten hold less than 0.85%. Sequenced here: PBMCs, sampled 16 days after intestinal transplant. These receptors came from a human patient who received an intestinal transplant, so some T cells may come from the graft donor.

This clone was found once. This sequence joins TRBV6-4 and TRBJ2-1; D ambiguous. The CDR3 is 11 residues long. V lost 3 bases, J lost 9 bases, and 6 bases lay in between. The V gene's germline CDR1 is MRHNA and CDR2 SNTAGT. DNA for the CDR3: TGTGCCAGCAGTGAAGGTCCTGAGCAGTTCTTC. As protein: CASSEGPEQFF.

The gene calls are TRBV2 and TRBJ1-1; D not certain. The V gene lost 6 bases and the J gene lost 1 base, with 12 bases spanning the gap. The germline V gene has CDR1 SNHLY and CDR2 FYNNEI. The CDR3 has 14 residues. DNA of the CDR3: TGTGCCAGCAGGGGGTATATACCGAACACTGAAGCTTTCTTT. Translated, it gives CASRGYIPNTEAFF.

This clone is a singleton in its sample. This chain joins TRBV6-5 and TRBJ1-1; 7 bases match TRBD1. The germline CDR1 and CDR2 sequences are MNHEY and SVGAGI. After removal of 2 bases from V and 3 bases from J, the junction contained 6 bases not matched to a gene. The CDR3 runs to 15 residues. The CDR3 coding sequence is TGTGCCAGCAGTTACACGGGACAGAAGTACACTGAAGCTTTCTTT. Its translation is CASSYTGQKYTEAFF.

The chain joins TRBV28 to TRBJ1-1, with 7 bases aligning to TRBD1. The CDR3 covers 15 residues. CDR1 MDHEN and CDR2 SYDVKM come from the germline V gene. The V segment lost 0 bases and the J segment 4 bases; nucleotides outside the gene matches: 5. The CDR3 coding sequence is TGTGCCAGCAGTTTATGGGGCAGGGGGAGCACTGAAGCTTTCTTT. It translates to CASSLWGRGSTEAFF.

The chain carries TRBV29-1 and TRBJ1-2; D not resolved. The V gene lost 3 bases and the J gene lost 5 bases, with 13 bases spanning the gap. Germline CDR1 SQVTM, CDR2 ANQGSEA. This CDR3 spans 13 amino acids. CDR3 protein: CSVEALTGYGYTF. The CDR3 DNA follows: TGCAGCGTTGAGGCCCTCACCGGTTATGGCTACACCTTC.

As to this clone: Germline is not matched at one junction end, which may reflect a read error. This chain links TRBV4-1 with TRBJ2-5; TRBD2 matches 10 bases. The germline V gene has CDR1 MGHRA and CDR2 YSYEKL. This CDR3 has 16 residues. The CDR3 is CASSQGPSGSQETQYF. DNA for the CDR3: TGTGCCAGCAGCCAAGGGCCTAGCGGGAGCCAAGAGACCCAGTACTTC.

V gene TRBV5-1 combines with J gene TRBJ2-5, with D possibly TRBD2 on 6 matching bases. The germline CDR1 and CDR2 sequences are SGHRS and YFSETQ. The CDR3 extends over 16 amino acids. With 0 bases removed from V and 0 bases from J, the gap between germline ends came to 12 bases. This CDR3 reads CASSLAASEYQETQYF. CDR3 DNA: TGCGCCAGCAGCTTGGCGGCTAGCGAGTACCAAGAGACCCAGTACTTC.

This chain connects TRBV30 to TRBJ2-1, with 11 bases matching TRBD2. This CDR3 is 14 amino acids long. The V and J ends lost 3 bases and 7 bases, in that order; junction bases with no gene match: 5. Germline V gene lookup returns CDR1 GTSNPN and CDR2 SVGIG (reference sequence). This CDR3 is CAWRLAGGGNEQFF. In nucleotides, the CDR3 is TGTGCCTGGAGGCTAGCGGGAGGTGGGAATGAGCAGTTCTTC.

This clone was seen more than once but under ten times. CDR3 DNA sequence: TGTGCTAGTGGTTTGGGAGCGACGCTGTACACCGGGGAGCTGTTTTTT. It is translated as CASGLGATLYTGELFF. The chain combines TRBV12-5 with TRBJ2-2; D uncertain. The V end was cut by 1 base, the J end by 3 bases, with 12 bases between. This CDR3 spans 16 amino acids. Germline V gives CDR1 LGHNT, CDR2 FRNRAP.